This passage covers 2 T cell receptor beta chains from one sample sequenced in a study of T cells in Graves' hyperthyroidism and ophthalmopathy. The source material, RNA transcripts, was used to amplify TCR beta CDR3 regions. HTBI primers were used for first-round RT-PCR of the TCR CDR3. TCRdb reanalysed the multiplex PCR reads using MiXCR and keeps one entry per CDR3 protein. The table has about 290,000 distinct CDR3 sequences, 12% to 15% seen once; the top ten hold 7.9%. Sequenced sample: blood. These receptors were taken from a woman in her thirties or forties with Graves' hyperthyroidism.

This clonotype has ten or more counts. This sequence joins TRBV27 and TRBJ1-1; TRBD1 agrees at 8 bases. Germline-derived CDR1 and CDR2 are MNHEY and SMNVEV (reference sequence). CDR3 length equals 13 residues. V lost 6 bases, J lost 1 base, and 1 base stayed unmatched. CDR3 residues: CASSGQGNTEAFF. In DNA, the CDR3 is TGTGCCAGCAGCGGACAGGGGAACACTGAAGCTTTCTTT.

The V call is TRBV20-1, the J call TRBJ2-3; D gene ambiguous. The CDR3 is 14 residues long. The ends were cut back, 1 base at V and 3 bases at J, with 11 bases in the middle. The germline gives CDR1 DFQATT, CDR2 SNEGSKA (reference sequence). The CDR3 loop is CSARVSENTDTQYF. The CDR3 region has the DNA TGCAGTGCTAGAGTTTCAGAGAATACAGATACGCAGTATTTT.